This T cell receptor beta chain was sequenced in a study of OX40 agonist ivuxolimab in advanced cancers. Study-wide results and limits: Expanded clones tended on average to be more numerous among CD8+ T cells than CD4+.

A word on this clone: Antigen unknown.

Libraries were prepared by immunoSEQ multiplex PCR; TCRdb keeps only in-frame clonotypes and omits some of them. The table records 100,000 to 120,000 clones, approximately 90% of them present only once. Looked up from germline, CDR1 is MNHEY and CDR2 is SVGAGI. Unmatched junction bases numbered 8, after V lost 6 bases and J lost 6 bases. CDR3 size: 14 residues. The specimen comprised CD4+ or CD8+ T cells sorted from blood, sampled in a trial of the OX40 agonist ivuxolimab. This receptor was identified in an adult with an advanced solid tumor such as melanoma, head and neck, liver or kidney cancer. V usage is TRBV6-5 and J usage is TRBJ2-1, with 7 bases aligning to TRBD1. The CDR3 DNA sequence: TGTGCCAGCAGAACCCGACAGGGATTCAATGAGCAGTTCTTC. Its protein is CASRTRQGFNEQFF.